The clone carrying this TCR beta chain was seen just once. This sample was taken from a study of cytomegalovirus exposure and HLA in healthy donors. This CDR3 comprises 15 residues. V lost 1 base and J lost 11; bases outside the gene matches: 5. Germline V gene data show CDR1 as SGHTA and CDR2 as FQGTGA. PCR used 60 Vbeta primers and 13 Jbeta primers. Original handling: The count from a later analysis was some 76 million unique TCR beta chains, 9.5 million to 11 million of them shared. Some clones are missing from TCRdb's copy, which holds only in-frame ones; the method was immunoSEQ multiplex PCR. V and J calls plus clone size are reproduced from that table; the DNA served to infer D and trimming. The data show some 180,000 clones, roughly 80% seen once.

This rearrangement joins TRBV7-3 to TRBJ2-1; 13 bases map to TRBD2. Input material: PBMCs. The sequence was obtained from a man aged 35-49 years in good health and CMV-seropositive. CDR3 protein: CASSLSSLAGGKQFF. DNA for the CDR3: TGTGCCAGCAGCTTAAGTTCACTAGCGGGGGGGAAGCAGTTCTTC.